These 26 T cell receptor beta chains were sequenced from one sample in a study of monozygotic twins with inflammatory bowel disease. After re-calling the 5' RACE reads, TCRdb lists one entry per CDR3 protein, DNA absent. The sample totals roughly 160,000 distinct CDR3 sequences; its top ten clones hold 7.4%. Sequenced: blood. These receptors were obtained from a human donor with ulcerative colitis or Crohn's disease, or a healthy co-twin of an affected twin (not recorded which).

The CDR3 reads CASSRQGAQETQYF. The genes are TRBV18 and TRBJ2-5; TCRdb gives TRBD1 as the D gene, but with no DNA this cannot be confirmed. The CDR3 contains 14 residues. The germline gives CDR1 KGHSH, CDR2 LQKENI.

V is TRBV20-1 and J is TRBJ1-6. Germline loops: CDR1 DFQATT, CDR2 SNEGSKA (reference sequence). This CDR3 is 16 amino acids long. CDR3 loop: CSARSGTLGANSPLHF.

J is TRBJ2-7 and V is TRBV6-6; the D call from TCRdb, TRBD1, cannot be confirmed without DNA. Germline CDR1 and CDR2: MNHNY and SVGAGI (reference sequence). This CDR3 is 13 amino acids long. The CDR3 loop is CARRDRGRYEQYF.

J is TRBJ2-1 and V is TRBV25-1; the D call of TRBD2 rests on TCRdb alone, since no DNA is present to check it. The CDR3 is 16 amino acids. Germline V gene lookup returns CDR1 MGHDK and CDR2 SYGVNS. CDR3 protein: CASSEWQGGTYNEQFF.

The chain combines TRBV5-1 with TRBJ2-7; TCRdb proposes TRBD1, but this gene call is untestable without DNA. This CDR3 spans 15 amino acids. Germline CDR1 SGHRS, CDR2 YFSETQ. CDR3 region: CASSRGDNSLYEQYF. Supplemented by reference TRBV5-1 and TRBJ2-7, the full variable domain reads KAGVTQTPRYLIKTRGQQVTLSCSPISGHRSVSWYQQTPGQGLQFLFEYFSETQRNKGNFPGRFSGRQFSNSRSEMNVSTLELGDSALYLCASSRGDNSLYEQYFGPGTRLTVT.

The gene calls are TRBV5-4 and TRBJ1-1. Germline-derived CDR1 and CDR2 are SGHNT and YYREEE (reference sequence). CDR3 length equals 14 residues. The CDR3 spells CASSLGSRNTEAFF.

J is TRBJ1-5 and V is TRBV19; TCRdb designates TRBD1, a call that cannot be tested without DNA. The length of the CDR3 is 14 residues. Germline-derived CDR1 and CDR2 are LNHDA and SQIVND (reference sequence). The CDR3 region is CASSTDPVWQPQHF.

The gene calls are TRBV18 and TRBJ1-5. This CDR3 is 13 amino acids long. Germline loops: CDR1 KGHSH, CDR2 LQKENI. The CDR3: CASSPGRDQPQHF.

This chain uses TRBV7-9 with TRBJ1-1. The CDR3 totals 13 residues. Germline V gene lookup returns CDR1 SEHNR and CDR2 FQNEAQ (reference sequence). The CDR3 spells CASRKNVNTEAFF.

The J gene is TRBJ1-5, the V gene TRBV4-1; TCRdb reports TRBD1, a call that lacks DNA to check it against. The CDR3 has 18 residues. Germline CDR1 and CDR2: MGHRA and YSYEKL. The CDR3: CASSQIWPQGIGNQPQHF.

The chain joins TRBV29-1 to TRBJ2-3; TCRdb indicates TRBD1, and absent DNA this call remains unverified. This CDR3 region has 15 residues. The germline CDR1 and CDR2 sequences are SQVTM and ANQGSEA. CDR3: CSAQPRDRSTDTQYF.

The chain carries TRBV18 and TRBJ2-7; the TRBD1 assignment by TCRdb is unverifiable without DNA. The CDR3 is 16 residues long. CDR1 is KGHSH and CDR2 is LQKENI in the germline V gene. The CDR3 sequence is CASSPEQGAALYEQYF.

This sequence joins TRBV9 and TRBJ1-2; TCRdb's D call of TRBD1 is untestable without DNA. Germline loops: CDR1 SGDLS, CDR2 YYNGEE. The CDR3 contains 14 residues. CDR3 residues: CASSVTGGNYGYTF.

The CDR3 loop reads CASSSGAFVDGELFF. This rearrangement joins TRBV5-6 to TRBJ2-2; the TCRdb call, TRBD2, lacks DNA for checking. CDR3 length: 15 residues. Looked up from germline, CDR1 is SGHDT and CDR2 is YYEEEE.

This chain uses TRBV20-1 with TRBJ1-3. This CDR3 is 15 amino acids long. Germline CDR1 and CDR2: DFQATT and SNEGSKA (reference sequence). The CDR3 sequence: CSASPGPLSGNTIYF.

The chain couples TRBV12-3 or TRBV12-4 to TRBJ2-5. This CDR3 has 13 residues. CDR3: CASSLSGGGTQYF.

The rearrangement links TRBV27 to TRBJ2-7; TCRdb outputs TRBD1, but without DNA this stays unchecked. Germline loops: CDR1 MNHEY, CDR2 SMNVEV (reference sequence). The CDR3 has 13 residues. This CDR3 is CASSPTGVYEQYF.

The CDR3 sequence is CASSSRNQSQHF. The V call is TRBV7-9, the J call TRBJ1-5. In germline, CDR1 is SEHNR, CDR2 FQNEAQ (reference sequence). The CDR3 has 12 amino acids.

This chain uses TRBV6-5 with TRBJ2-7; absent DNA, TCRdb's TRBD1 call cannot be checked. This CDR3 is 14 amino acids long. Germline CDR1 reads MNHEY; CDR2 reads SVGAGI. The CDR3 reads CASSYGEGSYEQYF.

The chain couples TRBV30 to TRBJ2-7; TCRdb proposes TRBD1, but this gene call is untestable without DNA. The CDR3 is 16 amino acids. The germline CDR1 and CDR2 sequences are GTSNPN and SVGIG (reference sequence). The CDR3 spells CAWSEYTGTGAYEQYF. Full variable domain (outside the CDR3, taken from reference TRBV30 and TRBJ2-7): SQTIHQWPATLVQPVGSPLSLECTVEGTSNPNLYWYRQAAGRGLQLLFYSVGIGQISSEVPQNLSASRPQDRQFILSSKKLLLSDSGFYLCAWSEYTGTGAYEQYFGPGTRLTVT.

The chain combines TRBV5-1 with TRBJ1-1; TCRdb gives TRBD1 as the D gene, but with no DNA this cannot be confirmed. Germline CDR1 reads SGHRS; CDR2 reads YFSETQ. The CDR3 runs to 15 residues. CDR3 loop: CASSLGRGMNTEAFF.

This chain uses TRBV7-2 with TRBJ2-2; with no DNA, the TCRdb D assignment of TRBD1 cannot be verified. This CDR3 region has 14 residues. The germline CDR1 and CDR2 sequences are SGHTA and FQGNSA. This CDR3 reads CASRMGGAAGELFF.

This chain uses TRBV5-1 with TRBJ2-2. The germline CDR1 and CDR2 sequences are SGHRS and YFSETQ. The CDR3 is 13 amino acids. The chain's CDR3 is CASSPGDTGELFF.

The chain carries TRBV18 and TRBJ1-4. Germline V gene sequence: CDR1 KGHSH, CDR2 LQKENI. CDR3 length: 13 residues. CDR3 in amino acids: CASSGSPTEKLFF.

The CDR3: CASSPGQGYYEQYF. The chain recombines TRBV13 with TRBJ2-7; there is no DNA to check the TCRdb D call of TRBD1. Germline V gene lookup returns CDR1 PRHDT and CDR2 FYEKMQ (reference sequence). CDR3 length equals 14 residues.

This chain links TRBV5-1 with TRBJ2-2; TCRdb's D call of TRBD1 is untestable without DNA. The germline CDR1 and CDR2 sequences are SGHRS and YFSETQ. There are 15 residues in the CDR3. The CDR3 spells CASSGWDRNTGELFF.